The T cell receptor (beta chain) under discussion was sequenced for a study of cytomegalovirus exposure and HLA in healthy donors. Vbeta (60) and Jbeta (13) primers were used in the PCR. The data were produced by immunoSEQ multiplex PCR, yet TCRdb's version contains in-frame clones alone and is incomplete. The table lists 150,000 to 200,000 clones, about 13% of them singletons, with less than 8.5% in the top ten. The V segment lost 5 bases and the J segment 5 bases; nucleotides outside the gene matches: 11. CDR1 and CDR2 (germline): SGHNT, YYREEE (reference sequence). The CDR3 loop spans 15 amino acids. As concerns this clone: Its antigen is unknown.

General study findings and limits: Accounts indicate the classifier identified cytomegalovirus status with strong specificity and sensitivity. Most TCR beta V segments were productive about 87% or about 30% of the time in an earlier analysis. Researchers counted approximately 160 TCR beta chains as cytomegalovirus-associated. In a later analysis, at a false discovery rate of 0.05, about 15,000 TCR beta sequences were associated with HLA alleles.

This clonotype was sampled from a middle-aged man in good health and CMV-seropositive. Input material: PBMCs. The rearrangement links TRBV5-4 to TRBJ1-1, with 8 bases lining up with TRBD1. The CDR3, as DNA: TGTGCCAGCAGTTCAAACAGGGGGGGGCGGACTGAAGCTTTCTTT. It yields the protein CASSSNRGGRTEAFF.